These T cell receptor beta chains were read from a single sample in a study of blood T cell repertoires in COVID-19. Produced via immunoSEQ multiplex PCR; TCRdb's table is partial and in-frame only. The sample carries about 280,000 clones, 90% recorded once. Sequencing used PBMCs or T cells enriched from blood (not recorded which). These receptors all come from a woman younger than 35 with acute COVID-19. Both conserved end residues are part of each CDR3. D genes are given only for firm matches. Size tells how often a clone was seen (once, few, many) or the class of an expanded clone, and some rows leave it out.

DNA: TGTGCCAGCAGCTCTCCCGCCGGCTACGAGCAGTACTTC
CDR3: CASSSPAGYEQYF
J: TRBJ2-7
D: .
size: .
V: TRBV7-9

DNA: TGTGCCACCAGCGGAACAGGGGGCGCAGGCCAGTACTTC
CDR3: CATSGTGGAGQYF
J: TRBJ2-7
D: TRBD1
size: .
V: TRBV15

DNA: TGTGCCAGCTCACCACCGGTGACAGGGAGGATTGGAAACACCATATATTTT
CDR3: CASSPPVTGRIGNTIYF
J: TRBJ1-3
D: TRBD1
size: .
V: TRBV18

DNA: TGTGCCAGCTCACAAACCGGGACTACCCCTTACAATGAGCAGTTCTTC
CDR3: CASSQTGTTPYNEQFF
J: TRBJ2-1
D: TRBD2
size: .
V: TRBV18

DNA: TGTGCTAGCAGCTTAGGACTCTACAATGAGCAGTTCTTC
CDR3: CASSLGLYNEQFF
J: TRBJ2-1
D: .
size: .
V: TRBV7-7

DNA: TGCGCCAGCAGCGCCTCCGGGACAGGGGGGGAGACCCAGTACTTC
CDR3: CASSASGTGGETQYF
J: TRBJ2-5
D: TRBD1
size: .
V: TRBV5-1

DNA: TGTGCCAGCAGCATCGACAGAATTGTGGCCCTACCTCGGAGGACCCAGTACTTC
CDR3: CASSIDRIVALPRRTQYF
J: TRBJ2-5
D: .
size: .
V: TRBV28

DNA: TGCGCCAGCAGCTATGCGACAGGGGGAAGAATTCGGAATGAAAAACTGTTTTTT
CDR3: CASSYATGGRIRNEKLFF
J: TRBJ1-4
D: TRBD1
size: .
V: TRBV5-1

DNA: TGTGCCAGCAGCTTGTTCCCCGGGACAAACACTGAAGCTTTCTTT
CDR3: CASSLFPGTNTEAFF
J: TRBJ1-1
D: .
size: .
V: TRBV5-6

DNA: TGTGCCAGCAGTTTATTAGCGTCACCCCTCCACTTT
CDR3: CASSLLASPLHF
J: TRBJ1-6
D: .
size: .
V: TRBV12-3/TRBV12-4

DNA: TGTGCCAGCAGCTCCCGAGGCGCGGGTGAAGGCTACGAGCAGTACTTC
CDR3: CASSSRGAGEGYEQYF
J: TRBJ2-7
D: .
size: .
V: TRBV13

DNA: TGTGCCAGCAGCCAACAGGGTCTTGAAAAACTGTTTTTT
CDR3: CASSQQGLEKLFF
J: TRBJ1-4
D: .
size: once
V: TRBV14

DNA: TGTGCCAGCAGTGAATCGGACAGGGTTTGGGCACCCCTCCACTTT
CDR3: CASSESDRVWAPLHF
J: TRBJ1-6
D: TRBD1
size: .
V: TRBV25-1

DNA: TGTGCCAGCAGTCCGGGACAGGGAACCTACGAGCAGTACTTC
CDR3: CASSPGQGTYEQYF
J: TRBJ2-7
D: TRBD1
size: .
V: TRBV7-2

DNA: TGTGCCAGTACCAGGGGAGACGGTTACGAGCAGTACTTC
CDR3: CASTRGDGYEQYF
J: TRBJ2-7
D: .
size: .
V: TRBV6-5

DNA: TGTGCCAGCAGCTTGGGGCTTGTTTACAATGAGCAGTTCTTC
CDR3: CASSLGLVYNEQFF
J: TRBJ2-1
D: .
size: .
V: TRBV11-2

DNA: TGTGCCAGCAGCTCTCAGATGAACACTGAAGCTTTCTTT
CDR3: CASSSQMNTEAFF
J: TRBJ1-1
D: .
size: .
V: TRBV7-9

DNA: TGTGCCAGCAGTTTTTTCGGTAGCGGGATACCGGGTCGCGGCCAAGAGACCCAGTACTTC
CDR3: CASSFFGSGIPGRGQETQYF
J: TRBJ2-5
D: TRBD2
size: .
V: TRBV27

DNA: TGTGCCAGCAGCTTAGGGGAGGTGGCAGGCTACGAGCAGTACTTC
CDR3: CASSLGEVAGYEQYF
J: TRBJ2-7
D: .
size: .
V: TRBV11-2

DNA: TGTGCCAGCAGGGACAACAATCAGCCCCAGCATTTT
CDR3: CASRDNNQPQHF
J: TRBJ1-5
D: .
size: .
V: TRBV2

DNA: TGTGCCAGCAGCCTCCTAGATAATCAGCCCCAGCATTTT
CDR3: CASSLLDNQPQHF
J: TRBJ1-5
D: .
size: .
V: TRBV7-8

DNA: TGCGCCAGCAGCTCGGCCACCGGGACAGCCCAAGAGACCCAGTACTTC
CDR3: CASSSATGTAQETQYF
J: TRBJ2-5
D: TRBD1
size: .
V: TRBV5-1

DNA: TGCGCCAGCAGCCAAGCGGATCCCTCCTACAATGAGCAGTTCTTC
CDR3: CASSQADPSYNEQFF
J: TRBJ2-1
D: .
size: .
V: TRBV5-1

DNA: TGTGCCAGCAGCAAGACAACAGGGTGGAACTATGGCTACACCTTC
CDR3: CASSKTTGWNYGYTF
J: TRBJ1-2
D: .
size: .
V: TRBV6-5

DNA: TGTGCCAGCAGTTTACCGGGACTAGCGGCCCAGTACTTC
CDR3: CASSLPGLAAQYF
J: TRBJ2-5
D: TRBD2
size: .
V: TRBV28

DNA: TGTGCCAGCAGTGCACTGGGGACTAGCTTTTCGTCCCCCAATGAGCAGTTCTTC
CDR3: CASSALGTSFSSPNEQFF
J: TRBJ2-1
D: TRBD2
size: .
V: TRBV6-2/TRBV6-3

DNA: TGTGCCAGCAATGCCTACGGACTACCAAAGCAGTTCTTC
CDR3: CASNAYGLPKQFF
J: TRBJ2-1
D: .
size: .
V: TRBV27

DNA: TGTGCCAGCAGCTTTTCACTAGCCGCAGATACGCAGTATTTT
CDR3: CASSFSLAADTQYF
J: TRBJ2-3
D: .
size: .
V: TRBV11-2

DNA: TGTGCCAGCAGCTTAGAGGTCAGGGGGAGGACAGATACGCAGTATTTT
CDR3: CASSLEVRGRTDTQYF
J: TRBJ2-3
D: .
size: .
V: TRBV11-2

DNA: TGCGCCAGCAGTGCTAGCGCGATTAACACCGGGGAGCTGTTTTTT
CDR3: CASSASAINTGELFF
J: TRBJ2-2
D: .
size: once
V: TRBV10-1

DNA: TGTGCCAGCAGCTTAACGACAGGGGCAGCGGGTGGTACGCAGTATTTT
CDR3: CASSLTTGAAGGTQYF
J: TRBJ2-3
D: TRBD1
size: .
V: TRBV7-3

DNA: TGCGCCAGCAGCCAAGATCTAGCCGCCGGACGATCAACTCCCTACGAGCAGTACTTC
CDR3: CASSQDLAAGRSTPYEQYF
J: TRBJ2-7
D: .
size: once
V: TRBV4-3

DNA: TGTGCCAGCAGTTTGCTCGGGGGAGACAATGAGCAGTTCTTC
CDR3: CASSLLGGDNEQFF
J: TRBJ2-1
D: .
size: .
V: TRBV28

DNA: TGTGCCAGCAGCCGTCGGGAGCCCCCCTACGAGCAGTACTTC
CDR3: CASSRREPPYEQYF
J: TRBJ2-7
D: .
size: .
V: TRBV3-1/TRBV3-2

DNA: TGTGCCACATCGGGGGGCCGGGCAGATACGCAGTATTTT
CDR3: CATSGGRADTQYF
J: TRBJ2-3
D: .
size: .
V: TRBV24-1

DNA: TGTGCCAGCGGACAGTCTTTTGAGCAGTACTTC
CDR3: CASGQSFEQYF
J: TRBJ2-7
D: .
size: .
V: TRBV14

DNA: TGTGCCAGCAGCTTATCAGGGGGCAACTATGGCTACACCTTC
CDR3: CASSLSGGNYGYTF
J: TRBJ1-2
D: TRBD1
size: .
V: TRBV7-2

DNA: TGTGCCAGCAGCTTAGGTAGCGGGCACCACAATGAGCAGTTCTTC
CDR3: CASSLGSGHHNEQFF
J: TRBJ2-1
D: TRBD2
size: .
V: TRBV11-2

DNA: TGTGCCAGCAGCGTAGTGGGGGAGGACTACATCAACGAGCAGTTCTTC
CDR3: CASSVVGEDYINEQFF
J: TRBJ2-1
D: .
size: few
V: TRBV9

DNA: TGTGCCAGCAGTTTCAGGTGGAACACTGAAGCTTTCTTT
CDR3: CASSFRWNTEAFF
J: TRBJ1-1
D: .
size: .
V: TRBV27

DNA: TGTGCCAGCAGGAAAGACTATTACACCGGGGAGCTGTTTTTT
CDR3: CASRKDYYTGELFF
J: TRBJ2-2
D: .
size: .
V: TRBV2

DNA: TGTGCCAGCAGCTTACTAGCGGGCCCCTACGAGCAGTACTTC
CDR3: CASSLLAGPYEQYF
J: TRBJ2-7
D: TRBD2
size: .
V: TRBV7-2

DNA: TGTGCCAGCAGCCCCCAAACTAGCGGGATCTCCTACGAGCAGTACTTC
CDR3: CASSPQTSGISYEQYF
J: TRBJ2-7
D: TRBD2
size: .
V: TRBV7-9

DNA: TGTGCCAGCAGCGGGGGGAGCTCCTACAATGAGCAGTTCTTC
CDR3: CASSGGSSYNEQFF
J: TRBJ2-1
D: .
size: .
V: TRBV7-8

DNA: TGCGCCAGCAGCCAAGGACAGAGGACGAACACTGAAGCTTTCTTT
CDR3: CASSQGQRTNTEAFF
J: TRBJ1-1
D: .
size: .
V: TRBV4-1

DNA: TGTGCCAGCAGTTACCGGGTAGATACGCAGTATTTT
CDR3: CASSYRVDTQYF
J: TRBJ2-3
D: .
size: .
V: TRBV6-2/TRBV6-3

DNA: TGTGCCAGCAGCTTACAGGGGGACAATGAGCAGTTCTTC
CDR3: CASSLQGDNEQFF
J: TRBJ2-1
D: TRBD1
size: .
V: TRBV7-3

DNA: TGTGCCAGCAGCTTAGGCATAGCCCCCGGGGAGCTGTTTTTT
CDR3: CASSLGIAPGELFF
J: TRBJ2-2
D: .
size: .
V: TRBV7-2

DNA: TGTGCCAGCGCAACTAGCGGGTCCTACAATGAGCAGTTCTTC
CDR3: CASATSGSYNEQFF
J: TRBJ2-1
D: TRBD2
size: .
V: TRBV27

DNA: TGTGCCACCGTGGGGCAGGGGAACTATGGCTACACCTTC
CDR3: CATVGQGNYGYTF
J: TRBJ1-2
D: .
size: .
V: TRBV5-4

DNA: TGTGCCAGCTCACCACTCTCCAGGGGCGAGGGTAACTATGGCTACACCTTC
CDR3: CASSPLSRGEGNYGYTF
J: TRBJ1-2
D: .
size: .
V: TRBV18

DNA: TGTGCCACCGCCCCGCGGGAGGGCCGGGACGAGCAGTACTTC
CDR3: CATAPREGRDEQYF
J: TRBJ2-7
D: TRBD2
size: .
V: TRBV27

DNA: TGTGCCAGCAGCGGACACCCGGGACACCCAGAGGAGGCTGGCTACACCTTC
CDR3: CASSGHPGHPEEAGYTF
J: TRBJ1-2
D: .
size: .
V: TRBV11-2

DNA: TGTGCCAGCAGTGTGTACGACAGTTTCACAGATACGCAGTATTTT
CDR3: CASSVYDSFTDTQYF
J: TRBJ2-3
D: .
size: .
V: TRBV25-1

DNA: TGTGCTAGTGGCTACAGGACGGGACAGATAAAAAACACCATATATTTT
CDR3: CASGYRTGQIKNTIYF
J: TRBJ1-3
D: TRBD1
size: .
V: TRBV12-5

DNA: TGTGCCAGCAGACCCGGACTAGCGGATTCCTACGAGCAGTACTTC
CDR3: CASRPGLADSYEQYF
J: TRBJ2-7
D: TRBD2
size: .
V: TRBV6-5

DNA: TGTGCCATCAACAGGGACACTGAAGCTTTCTTT
CDR3: CAINRDTEAFF
J: TRBJ1-1
D: .
size: .
V: TRBV28

DNA: TGTGCCAGCAGCCCGGACAGGGTGAACACTGAAGCTTTCTTT
CDR3: CASSPDRVNTEAFF
J: TRBJ1-1
D: TRBD1
size: .
V: TRBV11-2

DNA: TGTGCCAGCAGCTTACCCCGGGACAGGGGTTTCCACGAGCAGTACTTC
CDR3: CASSLPRDRGFHEQYF
J: TRBJ2-7
D: TRBD1
size: .
V: TRBV7-2

DNA: TGTGCCAGCAGTGAACCTAGTAAAGCGGGAGGGCCCTCATATGTCACAGATACGCAGTATTTT
CDR3: CASSEPSKAGGPSYVTDTQYF
J: TRBJ2-3
D: TRBD2
size: .
V: TRBV6-1